The 21 T cell receptor beta chains given below trace back to one sample, sequenced in a study of shared clonotypes between healthy human individuals. Profiled with immunoSEQ multiplex PCR; TCRdb holds only in-frame clones, not every one. The top ten hold 1.5% to 2% of the sample, which has 2 million to 2.5 million clones, approximately 94% seen once. CD45RO-negative cells were positively selected for CCR7, leaving out terminally differentiated effector memory CD45RA+ cells. Sequencing input: naive CD8+ T cells from PBMCs. All receptors come from a man between 18 and 35 years old in good health. Some clones in this sample may be carry-over from other donors' samples.

The rearrangement joins TRBV23-1 to TRBJ1-4, with TRBD1 as a possible D gene (6 bases). TRBV23-1 falls under the ORF class, with uncertain function. This CDR3 contains 16 residues. Trimming cost V 9 bases and J 0 bases, with 17 bases left between them. The CDR3 is CASDGTLAPTNEKLFF. DNA for the CDR3: TGCGCCAGTGACGGGACACTTGCCCCAACTAATGAAAAACTGTTTTTT.

The genes are TRBV5-4 and TRBJ2-1; either TRBD1 or TRBD2 may supply D (5 bases each). The germline V gene encodes CDR1 SGHNT and CDR2 YYREEE (reference sequence). The CDR3 totals 17 residues. Between the trimmed V and J ends, which lost 1 base and 4 bases, there was a span of 18 bases. For the CDR3, the DNA is TGTGCCAGCAGCTTGCCCGGGGCCTTGCCCCAGTACAATGAGCAGTTCTTC. It codes for CASSLPGALPQYNEQFF.

The chain uses TRBV11-2 and TRBJ2-7; 8 nucleotides match TRBD2. Germline lookup yields CDR1 SGHAT and CDR2 FQNNGV. CDR3 length: 18 residues. V dropped 2 bases and J dropped 0; count of bases not matched to a gene: 12. CDR3 nucleotides: TGTGCCAGCAGCTTATCGCGGGCTAGCGGGCGAGTCTCCTACGAGCAGTACTTC. Protein sequence: CASSLSRASGRVSYEQYF.

The V gene is TRBV30, the J gene TRBJ1-5; D remains unclear. This CDR3 has 14 residues. CDR1 is GTSNPN, CDR2 SVGIG, per germline (reference sequence). Trimming removed 1 base from V and 2 bases from J, with 9 bases in between. The CDR3 loop reads CAWSGPVRNQPQHF. As DNA, the CDR3 is TGTGCCTGGAGTGGCCCAGTCCGCAATCAGCCCCAGCATTTT.

This sequence joins TRBV5-1 and TRBJ2-1; D not certain. Germline assignment: CDR1 SGHRS and CDR2 YFSETQ. V was clipped by 0 bases and J by 7 bases, with 8 bases between them. This CDR3 contains 13 residues. The chain's CDR3 is CASSLATANEQFF. In DNA, the CDR3 is TGCGCCAGCAGCTTGGCTACAGCAAATGAGCAGTTCTTC.

This clone has just one count. The rearrangement uses TRBV5-1 and TRBJ1-3; D unresolved. V was clipped by 4 bases and J by 2 bases, with 19 bases between them. CDR1 SGHRS and CDR2 YFSETQ come from the germline V gene. This CDR3 is built from 17 residues. CDR3 bases: TGCGCCAGCAGCACATCTATAGACGGGGAACCTGGAAACACCATATATTTT. Translated: CASSTSIDGEPGNTIYF. Full variable domain (rest looked up from reference TRBV5-1 and TRBJ1-3): KAGVTQTPRYLIKTRGQQVTLSCSPISGHRSVSWYQQTPGQGLQFLFEYFSETQRNKGNFPGRFSGRQFSNSRSEMNVSTLELGDSALYLCASSTSIDGEPGNTIYFGEGSWLTVV.

This clone appeared once. J is TRBJ1-1 and V is TRBV6-6; D remains unclear. The germline gives CDR1 MNHNY, CDR2 SVGAGI (reference sequence). Trimming cost V 5 bases and J 4 bases, with 17 bases left between them. The CDR3 sequence is 15 residues long. In DNA form, the CDR3 reads TGTGCCAGCAGTATCGACCGCCTCCTGGGCACTGAAGCTTTCTTT. Translation: CASSIDRLLGTEAFF.

The rearrangement uses TRBV5-6 and TRBJ1-1; D not certain. Trimming pared 4 bases from V and 0 bases from J, leaving 10 bases between. Germline V gives CDR1 SGHDT, CDR2 YYEEEE. This CDR3 region has 14 residues. As DNA, the CDR3 is TGTGCCAGCAGCGGTGACGAGGTGAACACTGAAGCTTTCTTT. Protein product: CASSGDEVNTEAFF.

V gene TRBV28 combines with J gene TRBJ2-7; 7 bases map to TRBD2. The CDR3 consists of 15 residues. The trim removed 2 bases at V and 4 bases at J, leaving 8 bases unmatched. In germline, CDR1 is MDHEN, CDR2 SYDVKM. CDR3 protein: CASSLTRELTYEQYF. The DNA for the CDR3 is TGTGCCAGCAGTTTAACGCGGGAGCTCACTTACGAGCAGTACTTC.

The V and J genes are TRBV18 and TRBJ2-7; weak D call: TRBD2 (5 bases). Germline assignment: CDR1 KGHSH and CDR2 LQKENI. The CDR3 extends over 15 amino acids. The V end was cut by 7 bases, the J end by 1 base, with 17 bases between. CDR3 sequence: CASFPNPDWSYEQYF. The DNA for the CDR3 is TGTGCCAGCTTCCCGAATCCGGACTGGTCCTACGAGCAGTACTTC.

The chain employs TRBV12-2 and TRBJ2-7. TRBV12-2 is labeled a pseudogene. This CDR3 region has 16 residues. In nucleotides, the CDR3 is TGTGCAAGTCGCTTATTCGATACGACGTTTACTTACGAGCAGTACTTC. Its translation is CASRLFDTTFTYEQYF.

This sequence joins TRBV5-1 and TRBJ1-1; unclear D gene. Germline lookup yields CDR1 SGHRS and CDR2 YFSETQ. This CDR3 spans 13 amino acids. The V and J ends lost 0 bases and 4 bases respectively, with 7 bases between them. CDR3 sequence: CASSLAIPTEAFF. The CDR3 DNA reads TGCGCCAGCAGCTTGGCTATCCCCACTGAAGCTTTCTTT.

In this sample, this clone turned up once. The CDR3 DNA reads TGTGCCACCAGCGTCCGGGGCGATGGCTACACCTTC. It encodes CATSVRGDGYTF. The chain combines TRBV15 with TRBJ1-2, with D possibly matching TRBD1 (5 bases). This CDR3 has 12 amino acids. The germline gives CDR1 LNHNV, CDR2 YYDKDF (reference sequence). The V end was cut by 5 bases, the J end by 6 bases, with 10 bases between.

The CDR3 loop reads CASSTRLAGPLWDEQFF. In DNA form, the CDR3 reads TGTGCCAGCAGCACACGACTAGCGGGGCCCCTTTGGGATGAGCAGTTCTTC. This chain uses TRBV7-8 with TRBJ2-1; 11 bases match TRBD2. V gave up 5 bases and J gave up 8 bases; unmatched junction bases: 14. This CDR3 spans 17 amino acids. Germline V gives CDR1 SGHVS, CDR2 FQNEAQ.

With respect to this clone: This CDR3 is also generated by other DNA sequences in the sample. The gene calls are TRBV4-1 and TRBJ2-5; D gene unclear. V was trimmed by 6 bases and J by 2 bases, leaving 10 bases between them. This CDR3 has 13 residues. Germline-derived CDR1 and CDR2 are MGHRA and YSYEKL. The CDR3 bases are TGCGCCAGCAGTCTAGTGGGGCAAGAGACCCAGTACTTC. Protein sequence: CASSLVGQETQYF.

The chain links TRBV9 to TRBJ1-4, with D maybe TRBD1 (5 bases). The germline CDR1 and CDR2 sequences are SGDLS and YYNGEE. Trimming took 4 bases from V and 8 from J, leaving 18 bases between them. The CDR3 runs to 15 residues. CDR3 DNA: TGTGCCAGCAGCTCTCCAGGGATGATTGACGAAAAACTGTTTTTT. Residues: CASSSPGMIDEKLFF.

Note on this clone: The sample holds other DNA sequences that translate to the same CDR3. V and J are TRBV4-1 and TRBJ2-7, with D possibly being TRBD1 (5 bases). V was trimmed by 5 bases and J by 4 bases, leaving 6 bases between them. Per germline, CDR1 MGHRA and CDR2 YSYEKL. CDR3 length: 11 residues. The CDR3 is CASSRGYEQYF. The DNA of the CDR3 is TGCGCCAGCAGCAGGGGATACGAGCAGTACTTC.

The gene calls are TRBV7-9 and TRBJ2-5; D is unresolved. The CDR3 runs to 13 residues. V lost 6 bases and J 7 bases, leaving 15 bases between the germline ends. The germline gives CDR1 SEHNR, CDR2 FQNEAQ (reference sequence). In DNA form, the CDR3 reads TGTGCCAGCAGTCCACTCTCTTGGGCGACCCAGTACTTC. It yields the protein CASSPLSWATQYF.

About this clone: Mismatch with germline at one junction end may stem from a read error. The chain combines TRBV11-2 with TRBJ2-5, with 10 bases lining up with TRBD1. The CDR3 sequence is 15 residues long. Germline V CDR1 and CDR2: SGHAT, FQNNGV. The chain's CDR3 is CASSLDRGRLETQYF. For the CDR3, the DNA is TGTGCCAGCAGTTTAGACAGGGGGCGCTTGGAGACCCAGTACTTC. Based on the CDR3 plus reference TRBV11-2 and TRBJ2-5, the full variable domain is EAGVAQSPRYKIIEKRQSVAFWCNPISGHATLYWYQQILGQGPKLLIQFQNNGVVDDSQLPKDRFSAERLKGVDSTLKIQPAKLEDSAVYLCASSLDRGRLETQYFGPGTRLLVL.

The chain is built from TRBV5-1 and TRBJ1-1; D unresolved. In germline, CDR1 is SGHRS, CDR2 YFSETQ. The V gene lost 3 bases and the J gene lost 6 bases, with 15 bases spanning the gap. CDR3 length equals 14 residues. Here the CDR3 reads CASSSAGLGAEAFF. The DNA of the CDR3 is TGCGCCAGCAGCTCCGCCGGATTGGGCGCTGAAGCTTTCTTT.

The rearrangement links TRBV10-3 to TRBJ2-7; 8 nucleotides align to TRBD2. This CDR3 is 14 amino acids long. The germline gives CDR1 ENHRY, CDR2 SYGVKD. V shed 9 bases, J shed 4 bases, and the junction held 11 bases outside the gene matches. The DNA for the CDR3 is TGTGCCATAAAGACTAGCGTGCAACAATACGAGCAGTACTTC. It specifies CAIKTSVQQYEQYF.